The present T cell receptor (beta chain) was sequenced within a study of PD-L1 blockade in urothelial cancer (dated 2017 in TCRdb). Context from the whole study: Every patient began therapy in about 2014 and was given atezolizumab 1,200 mg intravenously every 3 weeks. Twenty-five of 29 patients were identified as males with urothelial cancer of bladder origin, and a prior smoking history was reported by 18 of 29 patients. Patients had an ECOG performance status of 0 or 1 and had received between 0 and 3 prior chemotherapy regimens. Blood samples were analyzed 3 weeks after the start of treatment (second dose) and 6 weeks after the start of treatment. Blood samples gave median yields of approximately 130,000 T cells and tens of thousands of unique TCRs, along with a median clonality of about 0.084. The study was an exploratory multi-omic analysis of somatic, immune and clinical correlates of response to PD-L1 blockade with atezolizumab in urothelial cancer. TCR sequencing covered pretreatment tumor samples and matched, serially collected peripheral blood taken before and after atezolizumab treatment. Durable clinical benefit meant progression-free survival longer than 6 months, and TCR features were also tested against progression-free and overall survival. In the same patients, whole exome sequencing and RNA sequencing of pretreatment tumors were performed in addition to TCR sequencing. Several patients reached durable clinical benefit, while some 20 patients did not. Over 28 patients had pretreatment blood TCR-seq, about 25 had at least one posttreatment blood collection, and about 25 had tumor TCR-seq. What the study reported, not specific to this receptor: A pretreatment peripheral blood TCR clonality below the median was linked to improved progression-free and overall survival. Among patients with durable benefit, tumor-associated TCR clones showed greater expansion in peripheral blood 3 weeks after treatment started (n ≈ 23, p = 0.022). Because the sample size was small (n of about 30) and many exploratory analyses were performed, the results are intended to be hypothesis-generating.

To estimate absolute template abundance from read counts, synthetic TCR analog templates were spiked into each PCR. TCRbeta CDR3 regions were amplified from genomic DNA with bias-controlled V and J gene primers using the immunoSEQ assay. Sequencing of rearranged TCRbeta segments was performed at approximately 20X coverage. In the paper's pipeline: Clustering was used to correct sequencing errors, and CDR3s were annotated against IMGT so that V, D and J genes could be assigned. Downstream analyses used only productive TCRbeta rearrangements, leaving out any out-of-frame or stop-codon sequences. To compute clonality, Shannon entropy was normalized by the log of the number of unique productive sequences and then subtracted from one. Clones differing between time points or between blood and tumor were identified using Fisher's exact test with Benjamini-Hochberg correction, with an adjusted p below 0.01 applied as the threshold. Entries here come from immuneACCESS through TCRdb and include only in-frame sequences with V and J called. Some clones fail to appear in such tables; in the studies checked, an unresolved V gene covers under half of the shortfall, and the cause of the remainder is unknown. That table supplies the V and J calls and clone size; D and trimming were determined from the DNA. The sample table records around 120,000 clones; approximately 85% of these occur just once. The ten largest clones add up to approximately 2.4% of the sample.

Between the V and J ends, shortened by 5 bases and 8 bases respectively, the junction contains 7 bases. Including cysteine and phenylalanine, the CDR3 has 12 amino acids. Just the 36-base CDR3 DNA is kept, in frame starting at base 1. CDR1 and CDR2, per the germline V gene, are MNHNS and SASEGT. The cohort included 29 patients with locally advanced or metastatic urothelial carcinoma who were treated at Memorial Sloan Kettering on a trial protocol. Peripheral blood mononuclear cells were collected pretreatment and during treatment, with between 1 and 8 total time points per patient. The Qiagen DNeasy Blood extraction kit was used to purify genomic DNA from total PBMCs and tumor samples. PBMCs were collected pretreatment and during treatment, and were isolated and stored as previously described. As concerns this clone: Its antigen target is currently unknown. No base qualities exist here, and no much larger clone lies one base off it.

The sequence was obtained from a man aged 50 to 60 with urothelial cancer. Specimen: PBMCs, collected around atezolizumab (anti-PD-L1) treatment. This receptor chain uses TRBV6-1 and TRBJ1-6, with the D gene uncertain. The DNA sequence is TGTGCCAGCAGTCTCGGGGATTCACCCCTCCACTTT. Its amino acids are CASSLGDSPLHF.